One and the same sample provided the 27 T cell receptor beta chains below, sequenced in a study of regulatory T cells in long-lasting Graves disease. The time point: newly diagnosed GD, antithyroid drugs for less than 3 months. With RNA extracted from PBMCs as input, the TCR library was made. Relying on iRepertoire HTBI primers and Arm-PCR of CDR3 regions, the team built TCR beta libraries. From the multiplex PCR reads, TCRdb called clonotypes with MiXCR, one entry per CDR3 protein. The sample has more than 450,000 distinct CDR3 sequences, about a sixth seen once. These data also featured in a second study, about T cells in Graves' hyperthyroidism and ophthalmopathy.

Sequenced material: peripheral blood mononuclear cells (PBMCs), taken at new diagnosis, from a patient treated with antithyroid drugs. These receptors all come from a man in his forties or fifties with Graves disease.

At least ten counts were recorded for this clonotype. The V and J genes are TRBV11-3 and TRBJ2-2; D ambiguous. CDR3 size: 15 residues. Germline CDR1 reads SGHNT; CDR2 reads YENEEA. Trimming removed 5 bases from V and 4 bases from J, with 14 bases in between. CDR3 sequence: CASSPRMASTGELFF. The CDR3 DNA sequence: TGTGCCAGCAGCCCCAGGATGGCCAGCACCGGGGAGCTGTTTTTT.

This clonotype has a handful of counts. V and J are TRBV5-1 and TRBJ1-1; D is undetermined. Trimming left V 4 bases short and J 0 bases short, with 10 bases between. CDR3 length equals 14 residues. Germline lookup yields CDR1 SGHRS and CDR2 YFSETQ. The CDR3 protein is CASSPYKMNTEAFF. The CDR3 nucleotides are TGCGCCAGCAGCCCTTACAAAATGAACACTGAAGCTTTCTTT.

The V call is TRBV18, the J call TRBJ2-5; D is unresolved. Per the germline V gene, CDR1 is KGHSH and CDR2 is LQKENI. The CDR3 is made up of 15 amino acids. Trimming cost V 4 bases and J 0 bases, with 12 bases left between them. CDR3 amino acids: CASSQPRPNQETQYF. CDR3 coding DNA: TGTGCCAGCTCACAACCGAGGCCTAACCAAGAGACCCAGTACTTC.

This clonotype was found many times. This chain uses TRBV28 with TRBJ1-2; 7 positions agree with TRBD1. Trimming removed 8 bases from V and 6 bases from J; junction bases left unmatched: 21. The CDR3 consists of 17 residues. From germline, CDR1 is MDHEN and CDR2 SYDVKM. Here the CDR3 DNA reads TGTGCCAGCCGGATTACCGGGACAGATCGTCGCTCAAATGGCTACACCTTC. Amino acids: CASRITGTDRRSNGYTF.

This clonotype was detected ten times or more. The CDR3 DNA follows: TGTGCCAGCACGGTAGGGGCTAGCGGGAAATACGAGCAGTACTTC. This encodes CASTVGASGKYEQYF. The chain uses TRBV7-9 and TRBJ2-7, with 9 bases identical to TRBD2. Germline CDR1 SEHNR, CDR2 FQNEAQ (reference sequence). The CDR3 runs to 15 residues. Trimming at V came to 7 bases and at J to 4 bases, leaving 11 bases not matched to a gene.

This clonotype was counted many times. The chain is built from TRBV2 and TRBJ2-7; 12 positions match TRBD2. From germline, CDR1 is SNHLY and CDR2 FYNNEI. This CDR3 has 14 residues. V shed 8 bases and J 2 bases; nucleotides not matched to a gene: 4. The CDR3 bases are TGTGCCAGCGGCCTAGCGGGAGGGCCCTACGAGCAGTACTTC. As protein: CASGLAGGPYEQYF.

This clonotype came up a few times. V usage is TRBV6-4 and J usage is TRBJ2-7; tentatively, D is TRBD2 (5 bases). This CDR3 comprises 15 residues. Germline V CDR1 and CDR2: MRHNA, SNTAGT. Trimming took off 2 bases at V and 3 bases at J, with 14 bases between the two ends. The CDR3 is CASSDPAGGNYEQYF. The CDR3 DNA reads as TGTGCCAGCAGTGACCCTGCGGGCGGAAACTACGAGCAGTACTTC.

This clonotype has a count of ten or more. The genes are TRBV7-9 and TRBJ2-3, with 7 nucleotides matching TRBD2. V lost 10 bases and J lost 4; bases outside the gene matches: 11. The CDR3 totals 14 residues. The germline gives CDR1 SEHNR, CDR2 FQNEAQ (reference sequence). For the CDR3, the DNA is TGTGCCACCCATGCGGCGGGAGTGGCAGATACGCAGTATTTT. As protein: CATHAAGVADTQYF.

This clonotype was counted between two and nine times. The chain uses TRBV6-5 and TRBJ2-7; unclear D gene. CDR1 and CDR2 from the germline V gene are MNHEY and SVGAGI. This CDR3 is 12 amino acids long. Trimming cost V 0 bases and J 3 bases, with 3 bases left between them. CDR3 DNA: TGTGCCAGCAGTTACTCCAACTACGAGCAGTACTTC. Translated, it gives CASSYSNYEQYF.

This clonotype was counted between two and nine times. CDR3 region: CSVAPKTGFRSYEQYF. In DNA, the CDR3 is TGCAGCGTTGCACCTAAGACAGGCTTTAGATCCTACGAGCAGTACTTC. This chain joins TRBV29-1 and TRBJ2-7, with a possible D match to TRBD1 (6 bases). Trimming stripped 4 bases from V and 1 base from J, with 20 bases between. Germline CDR1 reads SQVTM; CDR2 reads ANQGSEA. The CDR3 sequence is 16 residues long.

The rearrangement joins TRBV19 to TRBJ2-7; 8 nucleotides agree with TRBD1. The V gene's germline CDR1 is LNHDA and CDR2 SQIVND (reference sequence). CDR3 length: 15 amino acids. Trimming at V came to 5 bases and at J to 6 bases, leaving 12 bases not matched to a gene. The CDR3 is CASSLFGAGGFEQYF. The CDR3 nucleotides read TGTGCCAGTAGTCTCTTTGGGGCAGGGGGCTTCGAGCAGTACTTC.

This clonotype was observed many times. The genes are TRBV2 and TRBJ2-7, with TRBD1 identical over 8 bases. CDR1 SNHLY and CDR2 FYNNEI come from the germline V gene. The CDR3 runs 15 residues. Losses at the gene ends were 3 bases for V and 4 bases for J; bases not matched to a gene: 8. The CDR3 spells CASSDAGQGNYEQYF. CDR3 sequence (DNA): TGTGCCAGCAGTGACGCCGGACAGGGAAATTACGAGCAGTACTTC.

There are many counts of this clonotype. The chain has TRBV5-6 and TRBJ2-3; 9 bases fit TRBD2. This CDR3 has 14 amino acids. Germline V gene lookup returns CDR1 SGHDT and CDR2 YYEEEE. The trim removed 5 bases at V and 1 base at J, leaving 2 bases unmatched. The CDR3 nucleotides read TGTGCCAGCAGACCTAGCGGGGGCACAGATACGCAGTATTTT. Its translation: CASRPSGGTDTQYF.

This clonotype occurred a few times. The gene calls are TRBV27 and TRBJ2-6; tentative D call: TRBD2 (5 bases). Germline loops: CDR1 MNHEY, CDR2 SMNVEV (reference sequence). The V and J ends lost 5 bases and 0 bases respectively, with 17 bases between them. The CDR3 is made up of 18 amino acids. The chain's CDR3 is CASSRHSGSSSGANVLTF. In nucleotides, the CDR3 is TGTGCCAGCAGTCGACACTCGGGGAGTAGCTCTGGGGCCAACGTCCTGACTTTC.

This clonotype was recorded once. This chain uses TRBV20-1 with TRBJ2-7; 8 bases line up with TRBD2. V lost 6 bases to trimming and J lost 2 bases; unmatched junction nucleotides: 3. Per the germline V gene, CDR1 is DFQATT and CDR2 is SNEGSKA (reference sequence). The CDR3 is 12 residues long. CDR3 region: CSAVSGAYEQYF. CDR3 DNA: TGCAGTGCCGTTAGCGGGGCCTACGAGCAGTACTTC.

This clonotype was seen ten or more times. The CDR3 DNA is TGTGCCAGCAGCTCCGGACTAGCGGGAGTGAAAAACATTCAGTACTTC. Its translation: CASSSGLAGVKNIQYF. The J gene is TRBJ2-4, the V gene TRBV7-9; 13 positions agree with TRBD2. CDR1 is SEHNR and CDR2 is FQNEAQ in the germline V gene (reference sequence). Trimming took 4 bases from V and 4 from J; bases not matched to a gene: 4. The CDR3 has 16 amino acids.

This clonotype was counted only a few times. V is TRBV20-1 and J is TRBJ1-2; 7 bases match TRBD1. J was trimmed by 4 bases and V by 3 bases; bases with no gene match: 5. Germline-derived CDR1 and CDR2 are DFQATT and SNEGSKA (reference sequence). This CDR3 is built from 13 residues. The CDR3 reads CSASYRGGYGYTF. DNA for the CDR3: TGCAGTGCTAGTTACAGGGGAGGCTATGGCTACACCTTC.

In this sample, this clonotype turned up many times. The rearrangement uses TRBV24-1 and TRBJ2-5; no firm D call. There are 14 residues in the CDR3. V was clipped by 4 bases and J by 5 bases, with 13 bases between them. Germline CDR1 is KGHDR and CDR2 is SFDVKD. DNA for the CDR3: TGTGCCACCAGTGACCCCAGAAGTGTGGAGACCCAGTACTTC. Translating it yields CATSDPRSVETQYF.

CDR3 DNA sequence: TGTGCCAGCAGCCCGACGGGGGGTGCTAATGAAAAACTGTTTTTT. Amino acids: CASSPTGGANEKLFF. This chain links TRBV7-8 with TRBJ1-4; D possibly corresponds to TRBD1 (5 bases). The CDR3 extends over 15 amino acids. Trimming took off 5 bases at V and 3 bases at J, with 13 bases between the two ends. The germline gives CDR1 SGHVS, CDR2 FQNEAQ.

This clonotype was recorded at least ten times. This chain joins TRBV5-1 and TRBJ2-4, with 11 bases fitting TRBD1. After removal of 4 bases from V and 0 bases from J, the junction contained 15 bases not matched to a gene. CDR1 is SGHRS and CDR2 is YFSETQ in the germline V gene. The CDR3 loop spans 20 amino acids. CDR3 protein: CASSHTGQGAHRLAKNIQYF. The CDR3 DNA reads as TGCGCCAGCAGCCACACTGGACAGGGGGCGCACCGACTAGCCAAAAACATTCAGTACTTC. Full variable domain (remainder filled in from reference TRBV5-1 and TRBJ2-4): KAGVTQTPRYLIKTRGQQVTLSCSPISGHRSVSWYQQTPGQGLQFLFEYFSETQRNKGNFPGRFSGRQFSNSRSEMNVSTLELGDSALYLCASSHTGQGAHRLAKNIQYFGAGTRLSVL.

This clonotype showed up many times. The rearrangement joins TRBV2 to TRBJ2-7; D unclear. The V end was cut by 8 bases, the J end by 3 bases, with 14 bases between. CDR3 length: 13 residues. Germline V gene sequence: CDR1 SNHLY, CDR2 FYNNEI. The CDR3 protein is CASGPPSGYEQYF. As DNA, the CDR3 is TGTGCCAGCGGCCCGCCGTCGGGCTACGAGCAGTACTTC.

The sample holds many counts of this clonotype. The chain has TRBV7-2 and TRBJ2-1; 7 bases map to TRBD2. Germline trimming cut 5 bases from V and 3 bases from J; bases unmatched to any gene: 10. Germline CDR1 is SGHTA and CDR2 is FQGNSA. The CDR3 spans 16 residues. The CDR3 coding sequence is TGTGCCAGCAGCCCGACCGGCGGGAGCTTCTACAATGAGCAGTTCTTC. Translating gives CASSPTGGSFYNEQFF. Based on the CDR3 plus reference TRBV7-2 and TRBJ2-1, the full variable domain is GAGVSQSPSNKVTEKGKDVELRCDPISGHTALYWYRQSLGQGLEFLIYFQGNSAPDKSGLPSDRFSAERTGGSVSTLTIQRTQQEDSAVYLCASSPTGGSFYNEQFFGPGTRLTVL.

This clonotype was observed a few times. The gene calls are TRBV20-1 and TRBJ2-3; no firm D call. This CDR3 has 13 residues. CDR1 is DFQATT, CDR2 SNEGSKA, per germline (reference sequence). Trimming took off 6 bases at V and 3 bases at J, with 13 bases between the two ends. The CDR3 DNA reads as TGCAGTGCCACTTGGACGGGTACAGATACGCAGTATTTT. This encodes CSATWTGTDTQYF.

The V call is TRBV24-1, the J call TRBJ1-2, with D maybe TRBD1 (5 bases). V lost 5 bases and J 10 bases, leaving 19 bases between the germline ends. CDR3 length: 14 amino acids. Germline CDR1 reads KGHDR; CDR2 reads SFDVKD. For the CDR3, the DNA is TGTGCCACCAGTGGTTCCTCAGGGTGGGGAAACTACACCTTC. Its protein is CATSGSSGWGNYTF.

This clonotype was found a few times. V is TRBV5-1 and J is TRBJ2-7; 9 bases are a match to TRBD1. Germline trimming cut 2 bases from V and 6 bases from J; bases unmatched to any gene: 3. The CDR3 contains 13 residues. Germline CDR1 SGHRS, CDR2 YFSETQ. The CDR3 nucleotides read TGCGCCAGCAGCTTCAACAGGGGGCTCGAGCAGTACTTC. Protein sequence: CASSFNRGLEQYF.

This clonotype was observed at least ten times. The chain recombines TRBV12-3 or TRBV12-4 with TRBJ2-5; 7 positions match TRBD1. Trimming took 5 bases from V and 4 from J; bases not matched to a gene: 7. The length of the CDR3 is 14 residues. CDR3 amino acids: CASSPTTGRETQYF. The CDR3 DNA reads as TGTGCCAGCAGTCCCACGACAGGGCGAGAGACCCAGTACTTC.

This clonotype was counted many times. The rearrangement joins TRBV6-9 to TRBJ2-5, with D perhaps TRBD2 (6 bases). CDR1 and CDR2 (germline): MNHGY, SVAAGI. V lost 2 bases, J lost 1 base, and 8 bases lay in between. The CDR3 covers 14 residues. CDR3 amino acids: CASSYVEGQETQYF. In DNA, the CDR3 is TGTGCCAGCAGTTATGTGGAGGGCCAAGAGACCCAGTACTTC.